This TCR beta chain came from a study of shared clonotypes between healthy human individuals. Clones were read by immunoSEQ multiplex PCR, and TCRdb kept only the in-frame ones, dropping some. The sample shows about 730,000 clones, approximately 72% of them seen only once. The CDR3 contains 14 residues. The germline V gene encodes CDR1 SQVTM and CDR2 ANQGSEA. The rearrangement links TRBV29-1 to TRBJ2-5; 9 bases line up with TRBD2. The DNA end favors TRBJ2-7, so the J call may be wrong. The sample consisted of memory CD4+ T cells sorted from blood. Subset specified: CD45RA-negative fraction. This clonotype was sampled from a woman aged 30 to 39 in good health. Written as DNA, the CDR3 is TGCAGCGCTGCGCGGGAGGGCCTCGTCGACGAGCAGTACTTC. Amino acids: CSAAREGLVDEQYF.